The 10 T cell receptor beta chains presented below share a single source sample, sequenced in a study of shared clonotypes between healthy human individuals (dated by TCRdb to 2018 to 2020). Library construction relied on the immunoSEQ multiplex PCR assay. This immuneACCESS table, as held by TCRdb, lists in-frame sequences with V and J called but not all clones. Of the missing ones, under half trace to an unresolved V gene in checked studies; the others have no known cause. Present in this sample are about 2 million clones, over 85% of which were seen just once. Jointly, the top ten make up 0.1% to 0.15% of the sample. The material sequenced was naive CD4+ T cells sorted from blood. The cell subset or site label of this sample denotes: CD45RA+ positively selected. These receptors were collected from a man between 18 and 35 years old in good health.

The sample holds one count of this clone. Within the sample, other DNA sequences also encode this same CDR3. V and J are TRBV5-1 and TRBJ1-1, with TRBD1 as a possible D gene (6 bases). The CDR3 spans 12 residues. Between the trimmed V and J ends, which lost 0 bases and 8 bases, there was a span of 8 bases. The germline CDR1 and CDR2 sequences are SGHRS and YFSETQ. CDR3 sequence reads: CASSLADREAFF. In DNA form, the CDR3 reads TGCGCCAGCAGCTTGGCCGACAGGGAAGCTTTCTTT.

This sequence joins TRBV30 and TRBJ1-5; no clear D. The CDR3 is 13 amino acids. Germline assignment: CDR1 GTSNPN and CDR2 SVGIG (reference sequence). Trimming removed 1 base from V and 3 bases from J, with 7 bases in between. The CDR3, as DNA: TGTGCCTGGAGTGACGGCTTCAATCAGCCCCAGCATTTT. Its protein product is CAWSDGFNQPQHF.

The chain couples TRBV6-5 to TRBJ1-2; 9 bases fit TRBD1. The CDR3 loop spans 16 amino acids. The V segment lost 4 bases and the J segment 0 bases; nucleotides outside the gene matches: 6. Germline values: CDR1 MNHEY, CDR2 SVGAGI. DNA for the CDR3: TGTGCCAGCAGTTCCGGGACAGGGATCCCTAACTATGGCTACACCTTC. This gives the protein CASSSGTGIPNYGYTF.

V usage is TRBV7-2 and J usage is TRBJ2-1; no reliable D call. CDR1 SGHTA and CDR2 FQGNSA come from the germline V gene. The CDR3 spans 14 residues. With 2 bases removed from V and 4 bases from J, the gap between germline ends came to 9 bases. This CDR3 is CASSLSGYYNEQFF. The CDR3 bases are TGTGCCAGCAGCTTAAGTGGCTATTACAATGAGCAGTTCTTC.

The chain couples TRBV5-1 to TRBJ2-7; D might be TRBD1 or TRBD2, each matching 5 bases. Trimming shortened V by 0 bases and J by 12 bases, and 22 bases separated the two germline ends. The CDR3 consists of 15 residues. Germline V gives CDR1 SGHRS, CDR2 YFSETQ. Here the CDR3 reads CASSLGLSGQPMGYF. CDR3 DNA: TGCGCCAGCAGCTTGGGCCTGTCGGGGCAGCCTATGGGGTACTTC.

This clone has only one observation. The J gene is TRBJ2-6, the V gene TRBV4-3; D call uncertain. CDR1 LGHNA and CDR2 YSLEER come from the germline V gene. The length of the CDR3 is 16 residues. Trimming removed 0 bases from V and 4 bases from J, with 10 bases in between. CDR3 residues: CASSQDTRSGANVLTF. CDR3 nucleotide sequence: TGCGCCAGCAGCCAAGATACGCGCTCCGGGGCCAACGTCCTGACTTTC.

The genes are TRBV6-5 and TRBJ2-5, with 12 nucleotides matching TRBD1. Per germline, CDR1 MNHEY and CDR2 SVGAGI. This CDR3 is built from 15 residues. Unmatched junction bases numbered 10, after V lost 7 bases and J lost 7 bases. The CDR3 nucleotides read TGTGCCAGCACCCGAGGGACAGGGGGCAAGGGGACCCAGTACTTC. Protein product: CASTRGTGGKGTQYF.

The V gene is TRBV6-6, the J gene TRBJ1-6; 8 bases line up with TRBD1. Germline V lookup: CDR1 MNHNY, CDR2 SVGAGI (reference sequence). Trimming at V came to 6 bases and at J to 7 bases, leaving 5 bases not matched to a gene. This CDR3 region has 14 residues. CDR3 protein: CASRLTGENSPLHF. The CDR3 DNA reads TGTGCCAGCAGATTGACAGGGGAGAATTCACCCCTCCACTTT.

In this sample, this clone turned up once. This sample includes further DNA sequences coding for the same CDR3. The CDR3 region has the DNA TGCGCCAGCAGCTTGGTGGCGGGGCCCAACAATGAGCAGTTCTTC. Its translation: CASSLVAGPNNEQFF. The genes are TRBV5-1 and TRBJ2-1; TRBD2 might be the D (6 bases). This CDR3 is built from 15 residues. Germline CDR1 reads SGHRS; CDR2 reads YFSETQ. V lost 0 bases to trimming and J lost 5 bases, with 12 bases between them.

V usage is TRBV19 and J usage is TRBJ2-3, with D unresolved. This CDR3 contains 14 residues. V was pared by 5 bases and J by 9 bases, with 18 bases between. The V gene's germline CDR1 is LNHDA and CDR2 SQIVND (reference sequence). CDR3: CASSPQSALRTQYF. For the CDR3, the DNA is TGTGCCAGTAGTCCCCAATCAGCTTTGAGAACGCAGTATTTT.